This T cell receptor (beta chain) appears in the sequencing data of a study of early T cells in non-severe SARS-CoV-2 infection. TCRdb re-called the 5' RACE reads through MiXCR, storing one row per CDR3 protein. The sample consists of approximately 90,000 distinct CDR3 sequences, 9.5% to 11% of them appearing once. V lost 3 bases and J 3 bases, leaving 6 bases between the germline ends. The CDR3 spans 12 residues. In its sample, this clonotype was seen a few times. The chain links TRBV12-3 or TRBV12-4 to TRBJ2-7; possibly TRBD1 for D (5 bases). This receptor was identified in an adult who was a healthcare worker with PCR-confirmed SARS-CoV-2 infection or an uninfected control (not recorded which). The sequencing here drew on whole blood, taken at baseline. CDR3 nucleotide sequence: TGTGCCAGCAGTTTCCAGGGCTACGAGCAGTACTTC. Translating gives CASSFQGYEQYF.